The rows below give T cell receptor beta chains drawn from one sample of a study of graft-versus-host responses after intestinal transplantation. Their antigens are not known. Clones were sequenced by immunoSEQ multiplex PCR, and TCRdb holds only the in-frame ones, with some missing. There are some 85,000 clones in the sample; around 92% occur only once, and about 0.4% lies in the top ten. Sequenced here: unstimulated CD8+ T cells sorted from spleen or lymph node cells, sampled before transplant. These receptors were collected from a human donor who was the organ donor for an intestinal transplant. The conserved cysteine and the conserved F or W are not part of the CDR3 here. Not all rows give a size; the values are once, few, many and, for expanded clones, a class.

>TRBV4-1|-
ASSHLKGGEQY
>TRBV27|-
RGMGRDTQY
>TRBV27|-
ASTSPRVFYEQY
>TRBV2|-
ASSEDGVLQDTQY
>TRBV10-3|-
AISERSGGNQPQH
>TRBV5-8|-
ASSLDVGGTEAF
>TRBV7-9|-
ASSLEGTQVTDTQY
>TRBV15|-
ATSAHPGAGGTEAF
>TRBV7-6|-
ASSFGRAGVTEAF
>TRBV4-3|-
ASSPGVGNYGYT
>TRBV6-6|-
ASSYLGLAGEETQY
>TRBV2|-
ASRAGDYNEQF
>TRBV28|few
ASSLWTGWKTQY
>TRBV4-1|-
ASSLPQGRPEAF
>TRBV4-1|-
ASSQDRGLGSPLH
>TRBV27|-
ASSLTQGAGNTEAF
>TRBV28|-
ASSGGVIWGGYT
>TRBV19|-
ASTPGQGSFEQY
>TRBV29-1|-
SARPLNYGYT
>TRBV9|-
ASSARDRGYYEQY
>TRBV7-6|-
ASSEDWGRTDTQY
>TRBV29-1|-
SVGKRARGEVGYEQY
>TRBV5-6|-
ASSLGFRGQMHEQF
>TRBV27|-
ASSFSPQGWDGYT
>TRBV7-9|-
ASSLVGGSYNEQF
>TRBV9|-
ASSVGGQGSYEQY
>TRBV30|-
AWSGLNTEAF
>TRBV28|once
ASSSVLTGELF
>TRBV5-4|-
ASSVYRGEQY
>TRBV6-5|-
ASSRDRITDTEAF
>TRBV7-6|-
ASSPGVLTDTQY
>TRBV28|-
ASRKGQVHQPQH
>TRBV19|once
ASTPVGGAYEQY
>TRBV7-6|-
ASSLAQGGQPQH
>TRBV27|-
ASSLIAGLETQY
>TRBV5-1|-
ASGQGAWETQY
>TRBV5-4|-
ASSLGLAVETQY
>TRBV5-6|few
ASSLGAHRGYGYT
>TRBV12-5|-
ASGFLWGRASTGELF
>TRBV7-6|-
ASSLNWEGSGELF
>TRBV27|-
ASSGQDSSYEQY
>TRBV7-9|-
ASSLGGGDGYT
>TRBV16|-
ASSPPGLVYEQY
>TRBV6-5|once
ASSSYGTLYEQY
>TRBV25-1|-
ASSPTSGTSYNEQF
>TRBV19|-
ARPPRLPAASNQPQH
>TRBV7-2|-
ASSLLPGSSYNSPLH
>TRBV29-1|-
SVDGPPRVNNYGYT
>TRBV7-9|-
ASSLTGTELEKLF
>TRBV9|-
ASSVGGEETQY